This T cell receptor (beta chain) appears in the sequencing data of a study of blood T cell repertoires in COVID-19. With V trimmed by 5 bases and J by 8 bases, 2 bases remained unmatched. There are 11 residues in the CDR3. Per germline, CDR1 MDHEN and CDR2 SYDVKM. Per the authors' pipeline: It was from reference gene primer amplification that nucleated cell counts were estimated. Clones were read by immunoSEQ multiplex PCR, and TCRdb kept only the in-frame ones, dropping some. The DNA was the basis for D and trimming; V, J and clone size are from that table. This sample has 250,000 to 300,000 clones; roughly nine tenths occur once, and the top ten carry approximately 12%.

The V and J genes are TRBV28 and TRBJ1-2; 7 positions agree with TRBD1. Sequenced material: peripheral blood. The sequence derives from a woman aged 25 to 39 with COVID-19, enrolled during active disease. The CDR3 bases are TGTGCCAGCAGTACAGGGGACGGCTACACCTTC. Translation: CASSTGDGYTF.